The T cell receptor beta chain described here comes from a study of monozygotic twins with inflammatory bowel disease (dated by TCRdb to between 2018 and 2020). In terms of the full investigation: The complete study included approximately 28 monozygotic twin pairs: 19 IBD-discordant Danish pairs and nine German pairs, of which four were IBD-concordant and five were IBD-discordant. The search for disease-associated traits relied mainly on comparing, within discordant pairs, IBD patients with their genetically identical healthy co-twins. Each individual had, on average, about 151 000 unique TCRalpha sequences and 181 000 unique TCRbeta sequences available for analysis.

Receptor libraries were prepared by 5' RACE. Each TCR library was prepared from about 3.5 ug of total RNA. For each sample, cDNA synthesis with SMARTScribe reverse transcriptase was split into eight separate reactions. Unique molecular identifiers containing a 6-nucleotide sample barcode were introduced through template switching during cDNA synthesis. Amplification of TCRalpha and TCRbeta cDNA involved two nested PCRs of approximately 17 and 9 cycles, and each PCR was followed by bead purification. Before amplification, the cDNA was treated with uracil DNA-glycosylase and purified using the QIAquick PCR purification kit. The second PCR added Illumina TruSeq-compatible adapters along with sample-specific barcodes. Library quality and concentration were assessed using TapeStation and Qubit, and about 5 ng of each library was pooled. Sequencing of pooled libraries was carried out on an Illumina HiSeq2500 single-index Rapid Run using 2 x 100 bp reads and custom sequencing primers. Concerning the study's data processing: MiGEC version 1.2.6 was used for UMI-based consensus assembly to correct PCR and sequencing errors. MiXCR version 2.1.1 was used to carry out V(D)J alignment, clonotype assembly and CDR3 extraction. Gene usage, clonotype sharing and MAIT/NKT TCR abundance were normalised by analysing the top 1000, 10 000 and 20 000 clonotypes per sample. Diversity was computed as the inverse Simpson index with the vegan R package after downsampling to 27 000 UMIs. Paired Mann-Whitney U tests on discordant twin pairs were used, with Benjamini-Hochberg multiple-testing correction. TCRdb reprocessed the reads and lists each CDR3 protein sequence as a single entry, with no DNA. The V and J calls here are based on TCRdb, not the publication. This sample's clone table shows roughly 150,000 distinct CDR3 sequences. Clones ranked in the top ten supply under 2.5% of the sample.

As concerns this clonotype: The antigen it recognizes is unknown.

From each donor, an approximately 2.5 ml peripheral blood sample was drawn into PAXgene tubes and stored at -80 degrees C. Total RNA was isolated from whole blood with the PAXgene blood miRNA kit on an automated QIAcube, without T cell sorting. Peripheral blood from monozygotic twin pairs who were concordant or discordant for inflammatory bowel disease underwent deep TCRalpha and TCRbeta repertoire profiling using unique molecular barcoding. Smoking habits were recorded for all twin pairs, and each individual was classified as a current, former or never smoker. Points the paper makes about the study in general: Because patients were on differing immunosuppressive treatments, the repertoires may have picked up extra background noise and inter-individual variability. Distinction between different T cell subtypes could not be achieved in the analysis. IBD patients shared fewer clonotypes with other individuals than healthy twins did, most markedly in patients showing signs of disease activity. No single strong signal or clonotype linked to IBD turned up in the results, so the idea that one exists was not supported. Repertoire similarity did not differ between concordant and discordant twins, possibly due to limited statistical power. IBD patients had lower TCRbeta repertoire diversity, measured by the inverse Simpson index, than their healthy co-twins.

This TCR was sampled from a human donor with ulcerative colitis or Crohn's disease, or a healthy co-twin of an affected twin (not recorded which). Material for sequencing was blood.

Here the CDR3 is given as CASSFGQYTNRRQQYF. In this chain, TRBV12-3 or TRBV12-4 is recombined with TRBJ2-7; the D gene TCRdb calls, TRBD1, cannot be checked with no DNA. The CDR3 goes from the cysteine to the phenylalanine over 16 residues. The protein alone is recorded here.